What follows are 20 T cell receptor beta chains derived from one specimen sequenced in a study of shared clonotypes between healthy human individuals. This table comes from immunoSEQ multiplex PCR, and its TCRdb copy is limited to in-frame clones, with some not included. The sample consists of about a million clones, about 80% of them appearing once. Sequenced: memory CD4+ T cells sorted from blood. Subset meaning: CD45RA-negative fraction. These TCRs come from a man between 18 and 29 years old in good health.

This clone has a single count. The chain uses TRBV2 and TRBJ2-1; 14 positions match TRBD2. The CDR3 totals 18 residues. CDR1 is SNHLY and CDR2 is FYNNEI in the germline V gene. The V and J ends lost 7 bases and 8 bases, in that order; junction bases with no gene match: 16. CDR3 coding DNA: TGTGCCAGCACCCGGGAGACTAGCGGGGGGGCTAAGGGCTATGAGCAGTTCTTC. It codes for CASTRETSGGAKGYEQFF.

The genes are TRBV7-2 and TRBJ2-3; 12 bases align to TRBD2. In germline, CDR1 is SGHTA, CDR2 FQGNSA. J was trimmed by 4 bases and V by 1 base; bases with no gene match: 6. The CDR3 has 17 amino acids. The CDR3 nucleotides read TGTGCCAGCAGCTTAGTTCCAAGGACTAGCGGGGCAGATACGCAGTATTTT. This encodes CASSLVPRTSGADTQYF.

The chain joins TRBV6-6 to TRBJ1-5; the match to TRBD1 covers 9 bases. The trim removed 0 bases at V and 8 bases at J, leaving 5 bases unmatched. Per germline, CDR1 MNHNY and CDR2 SVGAGI (reference sequence). The CDR3 has 15 residues. CDR3 nucleotide sequence: TGTGCCAGCAGTTACTCGTCGGGACAGGGAGAGCCCCAGCATTTT. The encoded protein is CASSYSSGQGEPQHF.

V gene TRBV29-1 combines with J gene TRBJ1-5; 7 bases map to TRBD1. Germline CDR1 reads SQVTM; CDR2 reads ANQGSEA. This CDR3 comprises 13 residues. The V and J ends lost 4 bases and 6 bases, in that order; junction bases with no gene match: 6. In DNA, the CDR3 is TGCAGCGTTGGCCAGGGGGTCGGTCAGCCCCAGCATTTT. Its protein is CSVGQGVGQPQHF.

The rearrangement links TRBV6-1 to TRBJ1-5; D is ambiguous. V lost 4 bases to trimming and J lost 4 bases, with 11 bases between them. Germline V gene lookup returns CDR1 MNHNS and CDR2 SASEGT. The CDR3 totals 14 residues. CDR3 sequence (DNA): TGTGCCAGCAGTGCCGGGGTTGGGAATCAGCCCCAGCATTTT. It specifies CASSAGVGNQPQHF.

This sequence joins TRBV6-1 and TRBJ2-7, with 9 bases that match TRBD1. Germline CDR1 and CDR2: MNHNS and SASEGT. Trimming cost V 6 bases and J 5 bases; bases outside gene matches: 5. This CDR3 comprises 13 residues. CDR3 coding DNA: TGTGCCAGCAGACCGGGACAGGGTAACGAGCAGTACTTC. It specifies CASRPGQGNEQYF.

The sample holds a few counts of this clone. J is TRBJ1-5 and V is TRBV7-9; no definite D call. The CDR3 has 12 amino acids. CDR1 is SEHNR and CDR2 is FQNEAQ in the germline V gene (reference sequence). V shed 5 bases and J shed 7 bases, with 9 bases lying between them. The CDR3 DNA follows: TGTGCCAGCAGCCTCCCCGGGCAGCCCCAGCATTTT. Protein product: CASSLPGQPQHF.

The chain recombines TRBV11-2 with TRBJ1-5; TRBD1 might be the D (5 bases). The germline gives CDR1 SGHAT, CDR2 FQNNGV. V lost 5 bases, J lost 3 bases, and 8 bases lay in between. CDR3 length: 13 residues. In DNA, the CDR3 is TGTGCCAGCAGCCCCGGGACCAATCAGCCCCAGCATTTT. This codes for CASSPGTNQPQHF.

This clone was recorded at least ten times. V and J are TRBV2 and TRBJ1-6; no clear D gene. CDR1 and CDR2 (germline): SNHLY, FYNNEI. The CDR3 has 14 amino acids. Trimming shortened V by 3 bases and J by 6 bases, and 9 bases separated the two germline ends. The CDR3 region is CASSDKISNSPLHF. The CDR3 DNA sequence: TGTGCCAGCAGTGATAAGATATCTAATTCACCCCTCCACTTT.

Remarks on this clone: This sample includes further DNA sequences coding for the same CDR3. CDR3 protein: CASTDRFTDTQYF. CDR3 bases: TGTGCCAGTACGGACAGATTCACAGATACGCAGTATTTT. The chain recombines TRBV27 with TRBJ2-3, with D possibly being TRBD1 (6 bases). The V end was cut by 9 bases, the J end by 2 bases, with 12 bases between. Per germline, CDR1 MNHEY and CDR2 SMNVEV (reference sequence). The CDR3 length is 13 residues.

The CDR3 sequence is CASNSGSHYEQYF. For the CDR3, the DNA is TGTGCCAGCAACTCGGGATCGCACTACGAGCAGTACTTC. This chain connects TRBV6-1 to TRBJ2-7; TRBD2 might be the D (5 bases). CDR3 length equals 13 residues. In germline, CDR1 is MNHNS, CDR2 SASEGT. Trimming shortened V by 7 bases and J by 3 bases, and 13 bases separated the two germline ends.

V gene TRBV28 combines with J gene TRBJ2-2; tentative D call: TRBD1 (6 bases). CDR1 is MDHEN and CDR2 is SYDVKM in the germline V gene. The CDR3 spans 15 residues. With 7 bases removed from V and 1 base from J, the gap between germline ends came to 13 bases. CDR3: CASITRQENTGELFF. The CDR3 bases are TGTGCCAGCATTACGAGACAGGAGAACACCGGGGAGCTGTTTTTT.

This clone was picked up a small number of times. The chain links TRBV10-3 to TRBJ2-5; 7 bases map to TRBD1. The V gene end was trimmed by 6 bases and the J gene end by 5 bases; junction bases not matched to a gene: 12. The germline gives CDR1 ENHRY, CDR2 SYGVKD. The CDR3 has 15 amino acids. CDR3 region: CAISPGTEASETQYF. In DNA, the CDR3 is TGTGCCATCAGCCCCGGGACAGAAGCCTCCGAGACCCAGTACTTC.

Comment on this clone: This specimen includes other DNA sequences encoding the same CDR3. V gene TRBV27 combines with J gene TRBJ1-1, with D perhaps TRBD1 (6 bases). V shed 0 bases and J shed 0 bases, with 8 bases lying between them. The CDR3 runs 15 residues. In germline, CDR1 is MNHEY, CDR2 SMNVEV (reference sequence). CDR3 protein: CASSLSGGLNTEAFF. CDR3 bases: TGTGCCAGCAGTTTATCCGGGGGCTTGAACACTGAAGCTTTCTTT.

The chain employs TRBV10-2 and TRBJ1-1; no clear D. Trimming shortened V by 8 bases and J by 0 bases, and 10 bases separated the two germline ends. This CDR3 is built from 13 residues. Per germline, CDR1 WSHSY and CDR2 SAAADI. CDR3 residues: CASVGQMNTEAFF. DNA for the CDR3: TGCGCCAGCGTTGGGCAGATGAACACTGAAGCTTTCTTT.

This clone was observed a handful of times. The J gene is TRBJ2-1, the V gene TRBV5-1; the D is unclear. The V end lost 0 bases, the J end lost 0 bases, and 13 bases lay between the germline ends. The length of the CDR3 is 17 residues. Germline V gives CDR1 SGHRS, CDR2 YFSETQ. The CDR3: CASSLDGRQSSYNEQFF. CDR3 nucleotide sequence: TGCGCCAGCAGCTTGGATGGACGCCAGAGCTCCTACAATGAGCAGTTCTTC.

This sequence joins TRBV19 and TRBJ2-5; D possibly matches TRBD1 or TRBD2 (5 bases each). Germline CDR1 and CDR2: LNHDA and SQIVND (reference sequence). This CDR3 has 15 amino acids. V lost 1 base and J 1 base, leaving 10 bases between the germline ends. This CDR3 is CASSIAGGSQETQYF. The DNA of the CDR3 is TGTGCCAGTAGTATAGCTGGGGGAAGCCAAGAGACCCAGTACTTC.

V is TRBV25-1 and J is TRBJ2-3; a weak D match, TRBD2 (6 bases). V gave up 6 bases and J gave up 3 bases, with 13 bases separating them. Per the germline V gene, CDR1 is MGHDK and CDR2 is SYGVNS. The CDR3 extends over 14 amino acids. CDR3 in amino acids: CASSMPGRTDTQYF. The CDR3 nucleotides are TGTGCCAGCAGCATGCCGGGGAGGACAGATACGCAGTATTTT.

In this sample, this clone turned up once. The CDR3 coding sequence is TGTGCCAGCAGTACCCAGCTCCTAAATGAGCAGTTCTTC. It encodes CASSTQLLNEQFF. The chain carries TRBV27 and TRBJ2-1; D uncertain. Trimming pared 5 bases from V and 7 bases from J, leaving 12 bases between. CDR1 and CDR2 from the germline V gene are MNHEY and SMNVEV (reference sequence). The CDR3 has 13 amino acids.

This sequence joins TRBV10-3 and TRBJ2-7; TRBD1 matches at 8 bases. The CDR3 spans 14 residues. The germline V gene encodes CDR1 ENHRY and CDR2 SYGVKD. V gave up 5 bases and J gave up 2 bases; unmatched junction bases: 5. CDR3 nucleotide sequence: TGTGCCATCAGTCTGACAGGGGAGACCTACGAGCAGTACTTC. This codes for CAISLTGETYEQYF.